This is a list of T cell receptor beta chains from one sample in a study of cytomegalovirus exposure and HLA in healthy donors. The assay was immunoSEQ multiplex PCR, and TCRdb's table has in-frame clones only and misses some. The top ten hold around 0.65% of the sample, which has around 70,000 clones, roughly 94% seen once. Source material: PBMCs. Every receptor here comes from a young woman in good health and CMV-seronegative. The CDR3 runs from the conserved cysteine through the conserved F or W. Fields, in order: clone size, D gene, J gene, V gene, CDR3 protein, CDR3 DNA. D genes are given only for firm matches. Where a row states a size, it is once, few, many or the class of an expanded clone; other rows omit it.

NA	NA	TRBJ2-1	TRBV4-1	CASSQEYSRRSASYNEQFF	TGCGCCAGCAGCCAAGAGTATTCACGAAGGAGCGCGTCCTACAATGAGCAGTTCTTC
NA	TRBD1	TRBJ2-7	TRBV18	CASSPDRPPSEQYF	TGTGCCAGCTCACCGGACAGGCCTCCCTCCGAGCAGTACTTC
NA	NA	TRBJ1-2	TRBV28	CASSLVRGMDGYTF	TGTGCCAGCAGTTTGGTTCGGGGGATGGATGGCTACACCTTC
NA	NA	TRBJ2-5	TRBV15	CATSAGEAGEETQYF	TGTGCCACCAGCGCAGGTGAGGCGGGTGAGGAGACCCAGTACTTC
NA	NA	TRBJ1-2	TRBV13	CASSLSGTNLYGYTF	TGTGCCAGCAGCTTATCCGGGACAAACCTCTATGGCTACACCTTC
NA	TRBD1	TRBJ1-2	TRBV28	CASSALDRGSYTF	TGTGCCAGCAGTGCACTAGACAGGGGAAGCTACACCTTC
NA	TRBD2	TRBJ2-1	TRBV9	CASSTYRLAGGSSYNEQFF	TGTGCCAGCAGCACTTACCGACTAGCGGGGGGCAGCTCCTACAATGAGCAGTTCTTC
NA	TRBD1	TRBJ1-6	TRBV4-1	CASSQGRSGQGFGNSPLHF	TGCGCCAGCAGCCAAGGGAGAAGCGGACAGGGCTTTGGGAATTCACCCCTCCACTTT
NA	NA	TRBJ2-7	TRBV18	CASSPIGQMTSYEQYF	TGTGCCAGCTCACCAATAGGACAGATGACCTCCTACGAGCAGTACTTC
NA	TRBD2	TRBJ2-1	TRBV7-7	CASSLVAGGPGEQFF	TGTGCTAGCAGCTTAGTAGCGGGGGGGCCGGGGGAGCAGTTCTTC
medium-sized	NA	TRBJ1-4	TRBV30	CAWVTRGGRTNEKLFF	TGTGCCTGGGTAACACGGGGGGGCAGAACTAATGAAAAACTGTTTTTT
NA	TRBD2	TRBJ2-2	TRBV7-3	CASSLNSGGVTGELFF	TGTGCCAGCAGCTTAAATAGCGGGGGGGTAACCGGGGAGCTGTTTTTT
NA	NA	TRBJ2-1	TRBV7-9	CASSLAQGGNEQFF	TGTGCCAGCAGCTTAGCCCAGGGGGGCAATGAGCAGTTCTTC
NA	NA	TRBJ2-5	TRBV11-2	CASSSLGGVGETQYF	TGTGCCAGCAGCTCCCTGGGGGGAGTAGGAGAGACCCAGTACTTC
once	NA	TRBJ1-3	TRBV5-1	CASSLGTRGNTIYF	TGCGCCAGCAGCTTGGGGACTCGTGGAAACACCATATATTTT
few	NA	TRBJ2-7	TRBV5-1	CASSLRGNYEQYF	TGCGCCAGCAGCTTGAGAGGGAACTACGAGCAGTACTTC
once	TRBD1	TRBJ1-1	TRBV28	CASSLSSGGVVHTEAFF	TGTGCCAGCAGTTTATCCTCAGGGGGCGTTGTCCACACTGAAGCTTTCTTT
NA	NA	TRBJ1-5	TRBV7-3	CASSLTGINQPQHF	TGTGCCAGCAGCTTAACTGGCATCAATCAGCCCCAGCATTTT
NA	TRBD2	TRBJ2-1	TRBV5-4	CASRGNRTSGYNEQFF	TGTGCCAGCAGAGGGAACCGGACTAGCGGATACAATGAGCAGTTCTTC
NA	NA	TRBJ1-1	TRBV30	CASTLRATEAFF	TGTGCCTCAACCCTGAGGGCCACTGAAGCTTTCTTT
NA	NA	TRBJ2-3	TRBV9	CASSVWGSTDTQYF	TGTGCCAGCAGCGTATGGGGCAGCACAGATACGCAGTATTTT
NA	NA	TRBJ2-5	TRBV28	CASSSSETQYF	TGTGCCAGCAGTTCGTCGGAGACCCAGTACTTC
NA	NA	TRBJ1-4	TRBV7-9	CASSPGAFATNEKLFF	TGTGCCAGCAGCCCAGGGGCATTCGCAACTAATGAAAAACTGTTTTTT
NA	TRBD2	TRBJ2-5	TRBV9	CASASGEVQETQYF	TGTGCCAGCGCTAGCGGGGAAGTTCAAGAGACCCAGTACTTC
NA	TRBD1	TRBJ1-1	TRBV5-6	CASSLDRGHSNTEAFF	TGTGCCAGCAGCTTGGATAGGGGGCATTCGAACACTGAAGCTTTCTTT
NA	NA	TRBJ2-2	TRBV12-5	CASGSRESPGELFF	TGTGCTAGTGGCAGCAGGGAATCCCCCGGGGAGCTGTTTTTT
NA	NA	TRBJ1-4	TRBV5-6	CASSTPGATNEKLFF	TGTGCCAGCAGCACACCGGGAGCAACTAATGAAAAACTGTTTTTT
NA	TRBD1	TRBJ1-6	TRBV6-5	CASSLIQGSNSPLHF	TGTGCCAGCAGCCTGATACAGGGGTCAAATTCACCCCTCCACTTT
NA	NA	TRBJ2-3	TRBV5-4	CASSTPGRGFADTQYF	TGTGCCAGCAGCACCCCGGGCAGGGGATTCGCAGATACGCAGTATTTT
NA	TRBD1	TRBJ1-1	TRBV29-1	CSATGQGRLSFF	TGCAGCGCCACGGGACAGGGAAGGTTGTCTTTCTTT
NA	TRBD1	TRBJ2-3	TRBV9	CASSSSPGGLQISTDTQYF	TGTGCCAGCAGCAGCTCCCCAGGGGGCCTACAGATTAGCACAGATACGCAGTATTTT
NA	NA	TRBJ1-2	TRBV5-4	CASSLALPQFYGYTF	TGTGCCAGCAGCTTGGCCTTGCCCCAGTTCTATGGCTACACCTTC
NA	NA	TRBJ2-3	TRBV30	CAWSVQTDTQYF	TGTGCCTGGAGTGTACAAACAGATACGCAGTATTTT
NA	NA	TRBJ2-1	TRBV18	CASSPLGGSRLWPYNEQFF	TGTGCCAGCTCACCGTTAGGCGGATCCCGTTTGTGGCCCTACAATGAGCAGTTCTTC
NA	NA	TRBJ1-6	TRBV6-5	CASSFSPPYNSPLHF	TGTGCCAGCAGTTTCAGTCCGCCTTATAATTCACCCCTCCACTTT
NA	NA	TRBJ2-7	TRBV7-9	CASSLTGRPGEQYF	TGTGCCAGCAGCTTAACCGGGAGACCGGGGGAGCAGTACTTC
once	NA	TRBJ2-2	TRBV7-8	CASSLWARANTGELFF	TGTGCCAGCAGCTTGTGGGCAAGAGCGAACACCGGGGAGCTGTTTTTT
NA	NA	TRBJ1-4	TRBV10-3	CAISRENEKLFF	TGTGCCATCAGCCGGGAAAATGAAAAACTGTTTTTT
NA	TRBD1	TRBJ1-6	TRBV27	CASQGAGNSPLHF	TGTGCCAGCCAGGGGGCGGGTAATTCACCCCTCCACTTT
few	NA	TRBJ2-7	TRBV5-8	CASSLVRRGPASYEQYF	TGTGCCAGCAGCTTGGTTCGGAGGGGCCCTGCCTCCTACGAGCAGTACTTC
NA	NA	TRBJ1-6	TRBV27	CASVGATANSPLHF	TGTGCCAGCGTTGGGGCCACAGCTAATTCACCCCTCCACTTT
NA	NA	TRBJ1-4	TRBV5-4	CASSLVPGVGEKLFF	TGTGCCAGCAGCTTGGTTCCCGGGGTTGGTGAAAAACTGTTTTTT
NA	TRBD2	TRBJ2-1	TRBV7-9	CASSAQLAGAYNEQFF	TGTGCCAGCAGCGCACAACTAGCGGGGGCGTACAATGAGCAGTTCTTC
NA	NA	TRBJ1-2	TRBV5-1	CASSTETDNGYTF	TGCGCCAGCAGCACGGAGACAGACAATGGCTACACCTTC
NA	NA	TRBJ2-1	TRBV19	CASKALNYNEQFF	TGTGCCAGTAAAGCCCTAAACTACAATGAGCAGTTCTTC
NA	TRBD2	TRBJ2-3	TRBV6-4	CASSSSGGRDTQYF	TGTGCCAGCAGCTCTAGCGGGGGCCGGGATACGCAGTATTTT
once	NA	TRBJ2-1	TRBV7-3	CASSYRGQYNEQFF	TGTGCCAGCAGCTACCGAGGACAATACAATGAGCAGTTCTTC
NA	TRBD2	TRBJ2-1	TRBV4-1	CASSQESGGAYNEQFF	TGCGCCAGCAGCCAAGAAAGCGGGGGGGCCTACAATGAGCAGTTCTTC
NA	TRBD1	TRBJ1-2	TRBV20-1	CSASRGDYTF	TGCAGTGCGAGCAGGGGGGACTACACCTTC
NA	NA	TRBJ1-1	TRBV5-1	CASSPNQGSNTEAFF	TGCGCCAGCAGCCCGAATCAGGGCTCGAACACTGAAGCTTTCTTT
NA	NA	TRBJ1-6	TRBV5-1	CASSLQVEGRNSPLHF	TGCGCCAGCAGCTTGCAGGTCGAAGGTAGGAATTCACCCCTCCACTTT
NA	TRBD1	TRBJ1-3	TRBV4-1	CASSRPGTGFTIYF	TGCGCCAGCAGCCGTCCCGGGACAGGGTTCACCATATATTTT
NA	NA	TRBJ1-5	TRBV7-9	CASSLAGGNQPQHF	TGTGCCAGCAGCTTGGCAGGGGGCAATCAGCCCCAGCATTTT
once	TRBD1	TRBJ1-1	TRBV2	CASIEQGWYTEAFF	TGTGCCAGCATCGAACAGGGGTGGTACACTGAAGCTTTCTTT
NA	NA	TRBJ2-2	TRBV28	CASSHRSDTAELFF	TGTGCCAGCAGTCATCGCTCAGACACGGCGGAGCTGTTTTTT